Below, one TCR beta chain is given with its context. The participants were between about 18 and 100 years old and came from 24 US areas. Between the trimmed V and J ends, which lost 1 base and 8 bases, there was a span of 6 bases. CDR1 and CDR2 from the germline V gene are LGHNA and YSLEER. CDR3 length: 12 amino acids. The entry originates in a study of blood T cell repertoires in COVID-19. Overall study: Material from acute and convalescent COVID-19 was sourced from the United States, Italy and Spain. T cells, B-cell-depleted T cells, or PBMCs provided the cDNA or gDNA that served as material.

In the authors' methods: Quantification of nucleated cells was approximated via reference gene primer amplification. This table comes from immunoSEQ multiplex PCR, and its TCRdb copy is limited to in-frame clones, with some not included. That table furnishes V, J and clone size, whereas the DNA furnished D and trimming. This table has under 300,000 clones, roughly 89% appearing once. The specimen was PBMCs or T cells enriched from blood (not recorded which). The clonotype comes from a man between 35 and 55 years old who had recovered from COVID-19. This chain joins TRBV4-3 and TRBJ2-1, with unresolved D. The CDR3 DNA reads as TGCGCCAGCAGCCAAGTTCGCGATGAGCAGTTCTTC. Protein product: CASSQVRDEQFF.